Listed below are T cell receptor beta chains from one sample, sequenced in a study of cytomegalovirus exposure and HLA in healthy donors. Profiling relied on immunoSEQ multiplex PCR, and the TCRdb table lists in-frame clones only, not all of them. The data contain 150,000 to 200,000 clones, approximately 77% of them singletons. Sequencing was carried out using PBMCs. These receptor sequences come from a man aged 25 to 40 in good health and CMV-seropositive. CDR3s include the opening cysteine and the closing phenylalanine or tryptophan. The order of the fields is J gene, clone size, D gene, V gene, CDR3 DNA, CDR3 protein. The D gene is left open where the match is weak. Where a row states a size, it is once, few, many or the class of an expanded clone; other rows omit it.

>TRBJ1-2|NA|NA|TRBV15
TGTGCCACCAGCAGACCCACTACGGGTCCCTATGGCTACACCTTC
CATSRPTTGPYGYTF
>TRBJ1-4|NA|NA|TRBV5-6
TGTGCCAGCAGCTTGGGAGCTACAAGCGGTGAAAAACTGTTTTTT
CASSLGATSGEKLFF
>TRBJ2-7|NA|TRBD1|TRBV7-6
TGTGCCAGCAGCTTAGGGGGACAGGGTGCTGACGAGCAGTACTTC
CASSLGGQGADEQYF
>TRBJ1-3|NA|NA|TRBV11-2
TGTGCCAGCAGCATGGACAGCTCTGGAAACACCATATATTTT
CASSMDSSGNTIYF
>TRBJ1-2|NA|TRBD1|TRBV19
TGTGCCAGTAGTTCCCGACAGGGTGACGGCTACACCTTC
CASSSRQGDGYTF
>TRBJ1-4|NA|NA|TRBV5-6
TGTGCCAGCAGTCTCAAGAGTGAGGAGGATGAAAAACTGTTTTTT
CASSLKSEEDEKLFF
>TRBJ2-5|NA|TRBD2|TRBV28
TGTGCCAGCAGCCCCGGGGGGGTCGCTTTGGAGACCCAGTACTTC
CASSPGGVALETQYF
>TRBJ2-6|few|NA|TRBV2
TGTGCCAGCAGGAGGGAGACTAGCTCTGGGGCCAACGTCCTGACTTTC
CASRRETSSGANVLTF
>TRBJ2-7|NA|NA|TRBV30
TGTGCCTGGAGTGTTGGAGGATCCTACGAGCAGTACTTC
CAWSVGGSYEQYF
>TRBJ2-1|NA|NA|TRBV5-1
TGCGCCAGCAGCCCCGGGGGGCCTCACAATGAGCAGTTCTTC
CASSPGGPHNEQFF
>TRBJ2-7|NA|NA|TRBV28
TGTGCCAGCCTCGGTAGCTCCTACGAGCAGTACTTC
CASLGSSYEQYF
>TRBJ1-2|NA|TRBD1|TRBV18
TGTGCCAGCTCAGAAGACGGGACAGCTAACTATGGCTACACCTTC
CASSEDGTANYGYTF
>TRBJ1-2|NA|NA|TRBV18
TGTGCCAGCTCACCACGTGTTAGTTTCTTCCGGGGGGACTATGGCTACACCTTC
CASSPRVSFFRGDYGYTF
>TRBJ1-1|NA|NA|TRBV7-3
TGTGCCAGCAGCTCCGAGGATTCGAACACTGAAGCTTTCTTT
CASSSEDSNTEAFF
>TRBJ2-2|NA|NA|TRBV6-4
TGTGCCAGCAGCGGGGTGGCCACCGGGGAGCTGTTTTTT
CASSGVATGELFF
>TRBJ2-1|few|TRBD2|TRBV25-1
TGTGCCAGCAGTGGACTAGCGGGGGACAATGAGCAGTTCTTC
CASSGLAGDNEQFF
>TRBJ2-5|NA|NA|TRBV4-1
TGCGCCAGCAGCGTGGACAGACACCAAGAGACCCAGTACTTC
CASSVDRHQETQYF
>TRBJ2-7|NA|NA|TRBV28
TGTGCCAGCAGTTTTAGTTACTACGAGCAGTACTTC
CASSFSYYEQYF
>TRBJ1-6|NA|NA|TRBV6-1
TGTGCCAGCAGTGAATTTTGGGGCTCATACAATTCACCCCTCCACTTT
CASSEFWGSYNSPLHF
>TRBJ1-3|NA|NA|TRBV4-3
TGCGCCAGCAGCCAAGAAGGACACTCGAGCTCTGGAAACACCATATATTTT
CASSQEGHSSSGNTIYF
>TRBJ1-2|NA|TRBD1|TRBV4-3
TGCGCCAGCAGCCGGGGACAGGGGGCGGACTATGGCTACACCTTC
CASSRGQGADYGYTF
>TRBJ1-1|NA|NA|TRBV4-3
TGCGCCAGCAGCCAAGATGGGGTAGGGGAGAACACTGAAGCTTTCTTT
CASSQDGVGENTEAFF
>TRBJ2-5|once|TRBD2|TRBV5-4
TGTGCCAGCAGCTTGGGGAGCGGGGGGGGAGAGACCCAGTACTTC
CASSLGSGGGETQYF
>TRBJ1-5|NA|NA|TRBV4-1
TGCGCCAGCAGCCGCCAGACGGCGAACAGGGATCAGCCCCAGCATTTT
CASSRQTANRDQPQHF
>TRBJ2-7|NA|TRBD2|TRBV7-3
TGTGCCAGCAGCCTCCGGGAGGGGGAGCAGTACTTC
CASSLREGEQYF
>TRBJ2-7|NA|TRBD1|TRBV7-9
TGTGCCAGCAGCCTCCGGGACAGGAGCTCCTACGAGCAGTACTTC
CASSLRDRSSYEQYF
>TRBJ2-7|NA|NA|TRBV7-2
TGTGCCAGCAGCTTTCAGGGGGGCTACGAGCAGTACTTC
CASSFQGGYEQYF
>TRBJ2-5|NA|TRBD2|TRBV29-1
TGCAGCGTTACTCAACGGGGGGGTTCGGATGAGACCCAGTACTTC
CSVTQRGGSDETQYF
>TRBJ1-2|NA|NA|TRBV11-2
TGTGCCAGCAGCTTAGCCCTCGGTCTTGATGGCTACACCTTC
CASSLALGLDGYTF
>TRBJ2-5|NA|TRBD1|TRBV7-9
TGTGCCAGCAGCTCGACAGGGGTTTGGGCAGAGACCCAGTACTTC
CASSSTGVWAETQYF
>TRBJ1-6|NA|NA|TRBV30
TGTGCCTGGACCAAAACGGCAGGGAGGAATTCACCCCTCCACTTT
CAWTKTAGRNSPLHF
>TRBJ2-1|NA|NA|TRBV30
TGTGCCTGGAGTGTTGCCGGTAATGAGCAGTTCTTC
CAWSVAGNEQFF
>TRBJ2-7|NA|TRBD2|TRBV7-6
TGTGCCAGCAGCTTAGCGTCTCTCGCGGGGGGGACCGGCGAGCAGTACTTC
CASSLASLAGGTGEQYF
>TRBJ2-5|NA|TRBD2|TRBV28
TGTGCCAGCAGTTTCGTCCGGGAGGGCCGCCAAGAGACCCAGTACTTC
CASSFVREGRQETQYF
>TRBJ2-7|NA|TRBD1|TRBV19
TGTGCCAGTAGTCCCGACAGGGGCCGGGGCGAGCAGTACTTC
CASSPDRGRGEQYF
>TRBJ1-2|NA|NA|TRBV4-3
TGCGCCAGCAGCCAAGGCGCGCTAGGAGCTACCGAAAACTATGGCTACACCTTC
CASSQGALGATENYGYTF
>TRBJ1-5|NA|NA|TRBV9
TGTGCCAGCAGCGCAGGGGAGTGGCAGCCCCAGCATTTT
CASSAGEWQPQHF
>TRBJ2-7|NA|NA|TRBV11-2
TGTGCCAGCAGCGGCGGGGGCACCTACGAGCAGTACTTC
CASSGGGTYEQYF
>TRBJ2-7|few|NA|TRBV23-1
TGCGCCAGCACCCAATGGCGACAACGTACCTACGAGCAGTACTTC
CASTQWRQRTYEQYF
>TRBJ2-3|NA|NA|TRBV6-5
TGTGCCAGCAGGGACTCACCGGCAGATACGCAGTATTTT
CASRDSPADTQYF
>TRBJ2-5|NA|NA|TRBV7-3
TGTGCCAGCAGCCCAAACGGGGAAGAGACCCAGTACTTC
CASSPNGEETQYF
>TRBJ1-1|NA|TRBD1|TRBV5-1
TGCGCCAGCAGCTTCACAGGGGACACTGAAGCTTTCTTT
CASSFTGDTEAFF
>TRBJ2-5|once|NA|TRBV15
TGTGCCACCAGCAGACAGGGCCAAGAGACCCAGTACTTC
CATSRQGQETQYF
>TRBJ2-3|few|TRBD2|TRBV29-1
TGCAGCGGCACTAGCGGATCTAGCACAGATACGCAGTATTTT
CSGTSGSSTDTQYF
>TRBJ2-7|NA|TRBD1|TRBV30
TGTGCCTGGAGCCACCAGGGGGCCGAGCAGTACTTC
CAWSHQGAEQYF
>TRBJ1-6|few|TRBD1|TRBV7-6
TGTGCCAGCAGCTCCACAGGGGGCAATAATTCACCCCTCCACTTT
CASSSTGGNNSPLHF
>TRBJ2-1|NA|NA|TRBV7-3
TGTGCCAGCAGCCCCCCGGACATCTACAATGAGCAGTTCTTC
CASSPPDIYNEQFF
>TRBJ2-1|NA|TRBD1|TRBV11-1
TGTGCCAGCAGCTTAGGTTGGGGACAGAACAATGAGCAGTTCTTC
CASSLGWGQNNEQFF
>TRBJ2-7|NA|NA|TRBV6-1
TGTGCCAGCAGCCGCGGCAGGGAACATTACGAGCAGTACTTC
CASSRGREHYEQYF
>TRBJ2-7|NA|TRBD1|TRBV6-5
TGTGCCAGCAAGAACTACAGGGGAACCTCCTACGAGCAGTACTTC
CASKNYRGTSYEQYF